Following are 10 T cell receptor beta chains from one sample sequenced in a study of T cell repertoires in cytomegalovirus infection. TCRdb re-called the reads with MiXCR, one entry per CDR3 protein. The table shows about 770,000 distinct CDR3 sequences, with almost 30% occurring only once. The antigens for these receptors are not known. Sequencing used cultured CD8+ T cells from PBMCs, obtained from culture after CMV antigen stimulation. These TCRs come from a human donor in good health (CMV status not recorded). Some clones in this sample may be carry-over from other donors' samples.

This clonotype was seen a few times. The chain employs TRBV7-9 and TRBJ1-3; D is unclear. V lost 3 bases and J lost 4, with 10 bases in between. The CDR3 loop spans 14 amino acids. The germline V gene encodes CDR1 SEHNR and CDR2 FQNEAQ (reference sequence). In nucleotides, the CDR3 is TGTGCCAGCAGCTTTTTTGGAAGCGGAAACACCATATATTTT. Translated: CASSFFGSGNTIYF.

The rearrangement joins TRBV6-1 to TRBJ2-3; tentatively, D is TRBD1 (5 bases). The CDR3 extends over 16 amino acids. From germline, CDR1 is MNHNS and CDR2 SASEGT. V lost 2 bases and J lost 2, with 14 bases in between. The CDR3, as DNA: TGTGCCAGCAGTGAATGGGCTAGGGGAAACACAGATACGCAGTATTTT. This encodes CASSEWARGNTDTQYF.

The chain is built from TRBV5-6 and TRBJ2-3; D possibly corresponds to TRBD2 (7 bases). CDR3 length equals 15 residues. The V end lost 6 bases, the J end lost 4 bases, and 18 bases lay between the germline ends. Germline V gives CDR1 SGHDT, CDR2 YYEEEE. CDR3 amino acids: CASTSTGGFPDTQYF. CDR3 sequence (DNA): TGTGCCAGCACCTCTACGGGGGGCTTTCCAGATACGCAGTATTTT.

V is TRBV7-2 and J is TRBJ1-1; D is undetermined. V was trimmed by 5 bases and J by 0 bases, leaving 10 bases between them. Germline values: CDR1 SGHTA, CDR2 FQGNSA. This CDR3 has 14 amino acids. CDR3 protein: CASSPNGLNTEAFF. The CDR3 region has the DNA TGTGCCAGCAGCCCGAACGGCCTGAACACTGAAGCTTTCTTT. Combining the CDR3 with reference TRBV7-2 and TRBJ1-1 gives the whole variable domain GAGVSQSPSNKVTEKGKDVELRCDPISGHTALYWYRQSLGQGLEFLIYFQGNSAPDKSGLPSDRFSAERTGGSVSTLTIQRTQQEDSAVYLCASSPNGLNTEAFFGQGTRLTVV.

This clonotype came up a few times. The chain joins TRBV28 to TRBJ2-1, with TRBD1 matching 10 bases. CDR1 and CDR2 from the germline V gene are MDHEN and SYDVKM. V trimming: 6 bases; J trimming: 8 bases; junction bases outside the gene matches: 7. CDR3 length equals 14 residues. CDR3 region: CASRPTGGSDEQFF. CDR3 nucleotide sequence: TGTGCCAGCAGACCGACAGGGGGCTCGGATGAGCAGTTCTTC. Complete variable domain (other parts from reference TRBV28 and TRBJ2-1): DVKVTQSSRYLVKRTGEKVFLECVQDMDHENMFWYRQDPGLGLRLIYFSYDVKMKEKGDIPEGYSVSREKKERFSLILESASTNQTSMYLCASRPTGGSDEQFFGPGTRLTVL.

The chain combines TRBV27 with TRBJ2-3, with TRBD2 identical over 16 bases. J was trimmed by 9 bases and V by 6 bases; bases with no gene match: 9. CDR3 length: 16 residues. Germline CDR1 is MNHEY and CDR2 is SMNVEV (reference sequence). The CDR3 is CASRPGLAGGRGTQYF. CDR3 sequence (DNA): TGTGCCAGCAGGCCGGGACTAGCGGGGGGGCGAGGGACGCAGTATTTT.

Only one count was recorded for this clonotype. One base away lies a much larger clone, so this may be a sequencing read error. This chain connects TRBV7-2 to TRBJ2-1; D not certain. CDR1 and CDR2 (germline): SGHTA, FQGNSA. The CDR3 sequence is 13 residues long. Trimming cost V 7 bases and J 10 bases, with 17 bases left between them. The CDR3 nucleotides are TGTGCCAGCACCGCCTCTGGGAAAACCGAGCAGTTCTTC. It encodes CASTASGKTEQFF.

Here the CDR3 DNA reads TGTGCCAGCAGTTTAGGGGGCCGGGGCCAAATTTACAATGAGCAGTTCTTC. It encodes CASSLGGRGQIYNEQFF. The gene calls are TRBV12-3 or TRBV12-4 and TRBJ2-1; tentatively, D is TRBD1 or TRBD2 (5 bases each). V was cut by 1 base and J by 4 bases, with 17 bases left in between. The CDR3 is made up of 17 amino acids.

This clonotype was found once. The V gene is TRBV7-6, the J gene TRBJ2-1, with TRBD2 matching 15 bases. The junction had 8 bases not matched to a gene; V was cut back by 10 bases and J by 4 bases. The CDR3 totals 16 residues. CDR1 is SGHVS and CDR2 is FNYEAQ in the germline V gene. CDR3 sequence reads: CATPRTSGGAYNEQFF. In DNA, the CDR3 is TGTGCCACCCCGAGGACTAGCGGGGGGGCTTACAATGAGCAGTTCTTC.

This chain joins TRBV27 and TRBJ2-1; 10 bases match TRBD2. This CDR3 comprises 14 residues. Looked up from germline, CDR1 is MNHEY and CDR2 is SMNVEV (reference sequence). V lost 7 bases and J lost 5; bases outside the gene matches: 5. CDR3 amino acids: CASTTSGVHNEQFF. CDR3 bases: TGTGCCAGCACCACTAGCGGGGTCCACAATGAGCAGTTCTTC.